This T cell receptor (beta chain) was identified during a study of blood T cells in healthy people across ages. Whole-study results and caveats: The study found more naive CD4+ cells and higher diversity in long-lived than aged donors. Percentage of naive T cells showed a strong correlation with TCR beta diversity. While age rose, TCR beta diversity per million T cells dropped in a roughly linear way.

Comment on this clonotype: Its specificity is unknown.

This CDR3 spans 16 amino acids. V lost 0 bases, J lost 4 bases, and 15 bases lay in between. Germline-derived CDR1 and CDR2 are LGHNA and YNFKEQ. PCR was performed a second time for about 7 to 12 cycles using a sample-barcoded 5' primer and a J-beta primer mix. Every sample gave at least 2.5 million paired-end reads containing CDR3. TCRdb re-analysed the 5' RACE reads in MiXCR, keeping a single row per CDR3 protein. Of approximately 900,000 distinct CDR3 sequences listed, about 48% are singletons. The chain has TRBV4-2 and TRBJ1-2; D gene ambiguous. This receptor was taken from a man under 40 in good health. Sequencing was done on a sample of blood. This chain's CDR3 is CASSQDGSFSLYGYTF. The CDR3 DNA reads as TGTGCCAGCAGCCAAGACGGTAGTTTTAGCCTCTATGGCTACACCTTC.